The source of this T cell receptor (beta chain) is a study of cytomegalovirus exposure and HLA in healthy donors. The PCR was carried out with 60 Vbeta primers and 13 Jbeta primers. Sequencing used immunoSEQ multiplex PCR; TCRdb keeps in-frame clones, though not all of them. The sample comprises more than 100,000 clones, roughly 79% of which are singletons, and roughly 4% rests with the top ten. All donors participated as healthy donors of bone marrow. This sequence was found in a man in his fifties in good health and CMV-seropositive. The sequencing input was PBMCs.

The chain's CDR3 is CASSLGRVRNTEAFF. CDR3 nucleotide sequence: TGTGCCAGCAGCCTCGGGAGGGTGCGGAACACTGAAGCTTTCTTT. V and J are TRBV6-5 and TRBJ1-1; D is uncertain. This CDR3 comprises 15 residues. Germline values: CDR1 MNHEY, CDR2 SVGAGI. V shed 6 bases and J shed 1 base, with 15 bases lying between them.